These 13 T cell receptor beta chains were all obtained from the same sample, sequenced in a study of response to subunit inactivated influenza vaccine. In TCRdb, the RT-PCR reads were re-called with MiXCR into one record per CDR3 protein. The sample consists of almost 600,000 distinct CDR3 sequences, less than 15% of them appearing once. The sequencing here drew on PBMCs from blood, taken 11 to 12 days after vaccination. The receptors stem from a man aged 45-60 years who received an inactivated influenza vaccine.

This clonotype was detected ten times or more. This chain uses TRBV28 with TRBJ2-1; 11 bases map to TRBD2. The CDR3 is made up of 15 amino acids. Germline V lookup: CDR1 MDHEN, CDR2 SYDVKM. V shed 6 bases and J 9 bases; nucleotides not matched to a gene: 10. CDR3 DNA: TGTGCCAGCAGCCTTATAGCGGGAGGGCCGGGTGAGCAGTTCTTC. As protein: CASSLIAGGPGEQFF.

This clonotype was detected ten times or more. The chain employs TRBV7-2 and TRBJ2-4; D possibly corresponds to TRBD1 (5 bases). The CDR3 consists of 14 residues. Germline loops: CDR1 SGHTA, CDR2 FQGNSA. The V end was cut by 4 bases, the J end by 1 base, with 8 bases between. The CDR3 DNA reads TGTGCCAGCAGCTCCCCAGGGGCCAAAAACATTCAGTACTTC. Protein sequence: CASSSPGAKNIQYF. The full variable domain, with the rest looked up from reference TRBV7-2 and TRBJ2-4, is GAGVSQSPSNKVTEKGKDVELRCDPISGHTALYWYRQSLGQGLEFLIYFQGNSAPDKSGLPSDRFSAERTGGSVSTLTIQRTQQEDSAVYLCASSSPGAKNIQYFGAGTRLSVL.

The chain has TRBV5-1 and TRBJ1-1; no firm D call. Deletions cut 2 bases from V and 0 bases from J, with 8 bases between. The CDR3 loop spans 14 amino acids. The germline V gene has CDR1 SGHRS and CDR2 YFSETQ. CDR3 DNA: TGCGCCAGCAGCTTCCCAGACTTGAACACTGAAGCTTTCTTT. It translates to CASSFPDLNTEAFF.

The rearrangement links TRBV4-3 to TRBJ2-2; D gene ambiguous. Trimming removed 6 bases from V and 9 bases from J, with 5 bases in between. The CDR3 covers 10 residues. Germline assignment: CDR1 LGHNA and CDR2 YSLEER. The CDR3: CASSWRELFF. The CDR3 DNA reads TGCGCCAGCAGTTGGAGGGAGCTGTTTTTT.

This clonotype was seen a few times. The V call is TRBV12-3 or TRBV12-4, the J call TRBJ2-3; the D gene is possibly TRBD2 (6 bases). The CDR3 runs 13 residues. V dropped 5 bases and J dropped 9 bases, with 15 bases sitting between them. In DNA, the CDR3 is TGTGCCAGCAGTACCTGGCGGGACGGGACGCAGTATTTT. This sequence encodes CASSTWRDGTQYF.

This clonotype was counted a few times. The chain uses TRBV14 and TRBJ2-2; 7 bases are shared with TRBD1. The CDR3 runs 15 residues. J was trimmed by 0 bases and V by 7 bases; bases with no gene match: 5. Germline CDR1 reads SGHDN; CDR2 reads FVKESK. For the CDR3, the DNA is TGTGCCAGCACCCTAGGACAGGCGAACACCGGGGAGCTGTTTTTT. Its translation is CASTLGQANTGELFF.

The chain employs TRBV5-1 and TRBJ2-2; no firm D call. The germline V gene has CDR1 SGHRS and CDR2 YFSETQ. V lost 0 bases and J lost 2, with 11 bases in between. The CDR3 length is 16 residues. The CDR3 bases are TGCGCCAGCAGCTTGGGACAAATAAGTAACACCGGGGAGCTGTTTTTT. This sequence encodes CASSLGQISNTGELFF. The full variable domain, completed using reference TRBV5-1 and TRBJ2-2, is KAGVTQTPRYLIKTRGQQVTLSCSPISGHRSVSWYQQTPGQGLQFLFEYFSETQRNKGNFPGRFSGRQFSNSRSEMNVSTLELGDSALYLCASSLGQISNTGELFFGEGSRLTVL.

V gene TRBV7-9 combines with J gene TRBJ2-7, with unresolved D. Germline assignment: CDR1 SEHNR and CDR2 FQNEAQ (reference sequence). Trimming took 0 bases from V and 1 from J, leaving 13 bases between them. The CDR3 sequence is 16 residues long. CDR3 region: CASSLAAAAGSYEQYF. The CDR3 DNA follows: TGTGCCAGCAGCTTAGCGGCGGCGGCAGGTTCCTACGAGCAGTACTTC.

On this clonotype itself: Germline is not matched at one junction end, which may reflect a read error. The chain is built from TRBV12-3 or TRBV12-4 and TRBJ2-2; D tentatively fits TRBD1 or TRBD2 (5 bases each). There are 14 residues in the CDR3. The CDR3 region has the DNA TGTGCCAGCAGGGGACGTTCGAACATCGGGGAGCTGTTTTTT. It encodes CASRGRSNIGELFF.

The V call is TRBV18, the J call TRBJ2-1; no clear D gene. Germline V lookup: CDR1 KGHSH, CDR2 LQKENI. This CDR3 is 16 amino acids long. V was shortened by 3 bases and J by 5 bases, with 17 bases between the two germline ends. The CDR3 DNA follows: TGTGCCAGCTCACCGAACTCCCTACGAATGAACAATGAGCAGTTCTTC. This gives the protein CASSPNSLRMNNEQFF. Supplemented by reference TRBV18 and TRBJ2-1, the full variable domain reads NAGVMQNPRHLVRRRGQEARLRCSPMKGHSHVYWYRQLPEEGLKFMVYLQKENIIDESGMPKERFSAEFPKEGPSILRIQQVVRGDSAAYFCASSPNSLRMNNEQFFGPGTRLTVL.

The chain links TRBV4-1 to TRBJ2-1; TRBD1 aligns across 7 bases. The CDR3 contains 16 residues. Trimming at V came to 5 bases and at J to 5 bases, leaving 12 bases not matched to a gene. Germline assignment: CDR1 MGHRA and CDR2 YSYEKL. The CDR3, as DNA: TGCGCCAGCAGCGAATACCGACAGGGTGGCCACAATGAGCAGTTCTTC. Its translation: CASSEYRQGGHNEQFF.

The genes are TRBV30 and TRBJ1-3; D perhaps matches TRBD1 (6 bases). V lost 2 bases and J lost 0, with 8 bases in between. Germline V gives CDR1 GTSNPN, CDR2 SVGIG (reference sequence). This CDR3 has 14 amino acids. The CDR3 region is CAWSLGASGNTIYF. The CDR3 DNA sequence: TGTGCCTGGAGTTTGGGGGCCTCTGGAAACACCATATATTTT.

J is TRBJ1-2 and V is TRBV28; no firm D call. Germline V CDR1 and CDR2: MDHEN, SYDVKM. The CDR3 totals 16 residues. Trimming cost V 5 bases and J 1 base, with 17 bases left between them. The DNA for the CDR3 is TGTGCCAGCAGTCTCGCCGAGGCTTCGATTAACTATGGCTACACCTTC. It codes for CASSLAEASINYGYTF.